This T cell receptor beta chain was recorded in a study of shared clonotypes between healthy human individuals. In the study overall: The people who gave samples were two women and a few men aged 18 to 49.

Assay execution proceeded at the deep level. Splitting of each subset's genomic DNA was done evenly across several immunoSEQ plates. The assay was immunoSEQ multiplex PCR, and TCRdb's table has in-frame clones only and misses some. The table includes 2 million to 3 million clones, approximately 93% detected once. Study conclusions and caveats: Apart from blood, nothing was sampled; tissue repertoires likely differ.

In regard to this clone: Its antigen is still unknown. This same CDR3 is encoded by further DNA sequences in the sample.

Input material: naive CD4+ T cells from PBMCs. Regarding subset: CD45RA+ positively selected. The clonotype comes from a man aged 18-30 years in good health. Some clones in this sample may be carry-over from other donors' samples.

The CDR3, as DNA: TGCGCCAGCAGCTTGGGAACAGTGACCTACGAGCAGTACTTC. This translates into CASSLGTVTYEQYF. The rearrangement uses TRBV5-1 and TRBJ2-7, with D uncertain. The CDR3 totals 14 residues. V shed 0 bases and J shed 2 bases, with 9 bases lying between them. Germline V gene data show CDR1 as SGHRS and CDR2 as YFSETQ.